This T cell receptor (beta chain) was sequenced during a study of CD8 T cells in Susac syndrome. About the research overall: Among sequenced Susac syndrome patients, over five had active disease and eight or nine were in remission. Patients with Susac syndrome were, at the time of blood collection, therapy-naive, maintained on corticosteroids, or maintained on intravenous immunoglobulin alone. Whole-study results and caveats: Clonal expansion did not appear in Susac syndrome CD4+ T cell repertoires.

Reverse transcription used 0.5 to 1 ug RNA and random hexamers. TCRdb reprocessed the immunoSEQ multiplex PCR reads via MiXCR and lists one record per CDR3 protein. The sample includes roughly 100,000 distinct CDR3 sequences, roughly 94% seen only once; the top ten take about 0.28%. This clonotype has a handful of counts. Its antigen remains unidentified. While CD8+ and CD4+ T cells were isolated negatively, TEMRA cells were enriched by FACS. CDR3 length: 11 residues. The germline V gene encodes CDR1 SNHLY and CDR2 FYNNEI. The V gene lost 5 bases and the J gene lost 6 bases, with 6 bases spanning the gap.

This TCR derives from a human donor with Susac syndrome. Source material: CD4+ T cells from PBMCs. The chain is built from TRBV2 and TRBJ2-3; D unclear. CDR3 amino acids: CASSSQDTQYF. CDR3 sequence (DNA): TGTGCCAGCAGTTCACAGGATACGCAGTATTTT.